This entry describes one T cell receptor (beta chain). The antigen is unknown. This specimen belongs to a study of human T cells and chemical hapten exposure. The overall study: Investigators sensitized roughly 2 cm by roughly 2 cm of upper inner arm skin with 2% DPC. Mostly female, the patients presented with alopecia areata, totalis or universalis. Overall study findings and caveats: It was expanded TCRs that formed significantly more large CDR3 similarity clusters than controls did.

V gave up 4 bases and J gave up 2 bases, with 17 bases separating them. Germline CDR1 is SEHNR and CDR2 is FQNEAQ (reference sequence). CDR3 length: 17 amino acids. TCRdb ran MiXCR on the RACE reads and lists one entry per CDR3 protein. Among around 330,000 distinct CDR3 sequences listed, around 5% were seen once. Regarding time point: pre-sensitization, week 0. Treatment of the sample: therapeutic diphenylcyclopropenone sensitization with weekly scalp DPC. The sequence was collected from a woman between 18 and 30 years old with alopecia areata. Some clones in this sample may be carry-over from other donors' samples. The V and J genes are TRBV7-9 and TRBJ2-2; D is ambiguous. Sequenced material: whole blood, taken in connection with sensitization to the hapten diphenylcyclopropenone (DPC). The CDR3 region has the DNA TGTGCCAGCAGCTCGGTCCCCTTCTCCCCTAACACCGGGGAGCTGTTTTTT. Translating it yields CASSSVPFSPNTGELFF.